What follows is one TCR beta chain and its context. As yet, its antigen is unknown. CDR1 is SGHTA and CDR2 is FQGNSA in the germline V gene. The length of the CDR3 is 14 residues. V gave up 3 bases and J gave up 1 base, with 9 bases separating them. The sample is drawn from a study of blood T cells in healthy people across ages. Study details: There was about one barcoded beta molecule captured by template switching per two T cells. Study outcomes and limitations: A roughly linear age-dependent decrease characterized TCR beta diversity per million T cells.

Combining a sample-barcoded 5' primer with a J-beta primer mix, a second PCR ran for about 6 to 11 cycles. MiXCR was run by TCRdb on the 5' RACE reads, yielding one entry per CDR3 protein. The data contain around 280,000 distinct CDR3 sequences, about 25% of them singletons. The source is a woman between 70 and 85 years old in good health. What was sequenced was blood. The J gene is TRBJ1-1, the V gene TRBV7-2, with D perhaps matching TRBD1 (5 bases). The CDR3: CASSFDSQNTEAFF. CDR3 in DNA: TGTGCCAGCAGCTTCGACAGCCAGAACACTGAAGCTTTCTTT.